This T cell receptor beta chain was profiled in a study of CD8 T cells in ankylosing spondylitis. Study-wide findings and caveats: Clones linked to disease were reported to show significant enrichment in matched ankylosing spondylitis synovial fluid.

The germline CDR1 and CDR2 sequences are DFQATT and SNEGSKA (reference sequence). V shed 2 bases and J shed 0 bases, with 5 bases lying between them. The CDR3 has 13 amino acids. In this sample, this clonotype turned up many times. The antigen is undetermined. TCRdb re-called the 5' RACE reads through MiXCR, storing one row per CDR3 protein. The table has 220,000 or so distinct CDR3 sequences, approximately 10% seen once. The sample comprised blood, either unsorted or a sorted T cell fraction (not recorded which). The sequence was obtained from a male donor with ankylosing spondylitis or in good health (not recorded which). V and J are TRBV20-1 and TRBJ1-3, with no clear D. CDR3 nucleotide sequence: TGCAGTGCTAGACGGGGCTCTGGAAACACCATATATTTT. Encoded protein: CSARRGSGNTIYF.